This TCR beta chain is drawn from a study of a mutant IDH1 vaccine in newly diagnosed glioma. Across the study: Pretreatment consisted of radiotherapy, temozolomide, or both, with most receiving both.

The data were produced by immunoSEQ multiplex PCR, yet TCRdb's version contains in-frame clones alone and is incomplete. The table shows under 65,000 clones, with 65% to 80% occurring only once. After removal of 4 bases from V and 6 bases from J, the junction contained 4 bases not matched to a gene. The CDR3 runs to 14 residues. The germline V gene has CDR1 LGHNT and CDR2 FRNRAP. The sample's time point: baseline, week 1 (first vaccination visit). Described treatment: pre-vaccination baseline after standard-of-care therapy. The receptor was derived from a woman aged 40 to 50 with glioma. The material was PBMCs, obtained from a glioma patient treated with radiotherapy, temozolomide or both. The V and J genes are TRBV12-5 and TRBJ2-1; 9 positions agree with TRBD1. The CDR3 DNA reads as TGTGCTAGTGGTTGGGACAGGGATGGCAATGAGCAGTTCTTC. It yields the protein CASGWDRDGNEQFF.